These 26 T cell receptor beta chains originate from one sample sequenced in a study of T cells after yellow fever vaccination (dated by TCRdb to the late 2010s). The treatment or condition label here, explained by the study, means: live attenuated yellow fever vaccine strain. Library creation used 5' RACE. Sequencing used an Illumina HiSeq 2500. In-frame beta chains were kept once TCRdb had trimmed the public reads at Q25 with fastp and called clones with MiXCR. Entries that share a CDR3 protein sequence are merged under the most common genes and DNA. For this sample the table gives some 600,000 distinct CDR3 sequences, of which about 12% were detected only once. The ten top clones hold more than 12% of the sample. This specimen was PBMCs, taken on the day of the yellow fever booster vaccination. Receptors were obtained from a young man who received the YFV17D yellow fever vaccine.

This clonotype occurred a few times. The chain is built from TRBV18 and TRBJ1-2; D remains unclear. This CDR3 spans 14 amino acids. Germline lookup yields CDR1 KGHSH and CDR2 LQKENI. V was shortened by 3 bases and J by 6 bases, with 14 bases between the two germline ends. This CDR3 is CASSPNVGSNGYTF. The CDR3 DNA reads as TGTGCCAGCTCACCCAACGTAGGTTCGAATGGCTACACCTTC.

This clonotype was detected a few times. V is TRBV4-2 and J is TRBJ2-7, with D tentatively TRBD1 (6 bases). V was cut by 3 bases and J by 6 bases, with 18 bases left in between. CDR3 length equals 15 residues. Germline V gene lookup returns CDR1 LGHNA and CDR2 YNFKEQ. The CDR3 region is CASSHALGGSGEQYF. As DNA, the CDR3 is TGTGCCAGCAGCCATGCTCTAGGGGGATCGGGCGAGCAGTACTTC.

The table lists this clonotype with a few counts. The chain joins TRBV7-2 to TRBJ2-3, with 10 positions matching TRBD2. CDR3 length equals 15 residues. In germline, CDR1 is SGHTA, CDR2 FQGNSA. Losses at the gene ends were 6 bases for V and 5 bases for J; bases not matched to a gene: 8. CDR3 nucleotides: TGTGCCAGCAGTGGACTAGCGGCTGTTGGAGATACGCAGTATTTT. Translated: CASSGLAAVGDTQYF.

The CDR3 here is CASSPTGQDDEQYF. The CDR3 DNA reads TGTGCCAGCAGTCCCACCGGACAGGATGACGAGCAGTACTTC. The chain links TRBV27 to TRBJ2-7; 7 nucleotides agree with TRBD1. V lost 5 bases, J lost 5 bases, and 9 bases stayed unmatched. CDR1 and CDR2 from the germline V gene are MNHEY and SMNVEV (reference sequence). The CDR3 sequence is 14 residues long.

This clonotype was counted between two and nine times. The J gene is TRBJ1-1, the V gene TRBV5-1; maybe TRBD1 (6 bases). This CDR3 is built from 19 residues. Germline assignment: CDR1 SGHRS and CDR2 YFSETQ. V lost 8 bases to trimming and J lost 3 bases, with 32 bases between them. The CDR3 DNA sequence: TGCGCCAGTCATCTTAAACCACCGGGGGCGACGGGAATTGACACTGAAGCTTTCTTT. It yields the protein CASHLKPPGATGIDTEAFF.

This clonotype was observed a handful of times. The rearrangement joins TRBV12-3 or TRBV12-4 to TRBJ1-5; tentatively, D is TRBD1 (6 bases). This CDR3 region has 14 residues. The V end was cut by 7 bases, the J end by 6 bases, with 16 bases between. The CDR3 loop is CASTRDNNGQPQHF. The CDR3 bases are TGTGCCAGCACCCGGGACAATAACGGTCAGCCCCAGCATTTT.

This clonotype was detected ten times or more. CDR3 amino acids: CASSQGWRVGNNEQFF. The CDR3 DNA is TGCGCCAGCAGCCAAGGGTGGCGGGTGGGCAACAATGAGCAGTTCTTC. The chain combines TRBV5-1 with TRBJ2-1, with a tentative D call TRBD2 (5 bases). The V and J ends lost 4 bases and 5 bases respectively, with 19 bases between them. This CDR3 has 16 amino acids. Germline-derived CDR1 and CDR2 are SGHRS and YFSETQ.

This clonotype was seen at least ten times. The CDR3 nucleotides read TGCGCCAGCAGCCAAGAGGAGGGACGTAGCACCGGGGAGCTGTTTTTT. This encodes CASSQEEGRSTGELFF. This chain uses TRBV4-3 with TRBJ2-2; D is perhaps TRBD2 (6 bases). The CDR3 spans 16 residues. Looked up from germline, CDR1 is LGHNA and CDR2 is YSLEER. Trimming took off 0 bases at V and 4 bases at J, with 12 bases between the two ends.

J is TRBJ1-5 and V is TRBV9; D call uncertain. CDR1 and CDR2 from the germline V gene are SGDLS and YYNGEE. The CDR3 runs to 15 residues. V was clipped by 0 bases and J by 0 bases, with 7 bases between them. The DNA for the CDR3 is TGTGCCAGCAGCGTAGAGGGTCATAGCAATCAGCCCCAGCATTTT. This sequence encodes CASSVEGHSNQPQHF.

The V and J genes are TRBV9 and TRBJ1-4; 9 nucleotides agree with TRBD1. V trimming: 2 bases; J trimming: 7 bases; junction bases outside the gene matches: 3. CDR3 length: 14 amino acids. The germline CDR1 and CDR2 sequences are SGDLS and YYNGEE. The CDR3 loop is CASSVSGQGEKLFF. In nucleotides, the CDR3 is TGTGCCAGCAGCGTCTCGGGACAGGGTGAAAAACTGTTTTTT.

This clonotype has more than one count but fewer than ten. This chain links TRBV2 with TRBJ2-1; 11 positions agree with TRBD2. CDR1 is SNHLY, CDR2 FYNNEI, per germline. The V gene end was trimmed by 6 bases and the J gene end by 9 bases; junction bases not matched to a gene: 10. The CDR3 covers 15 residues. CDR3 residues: CASRPTSGRMGEQFF. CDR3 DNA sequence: TGTGCCAGCAGACCCACTAGCGGGAGAATGGGTGAGCAGTTCTTC. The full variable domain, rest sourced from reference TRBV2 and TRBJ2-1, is EPEVTQTPSHQVTQMGQEVILRCVPISNHLYFYWYRQILGQKVEFLVSFYNNEISEKSEIFDDQFSVERPDGSNFTLKIRSTKLEDSAMYFCASRPTSGRMGEQFFGPGTRLTVL.

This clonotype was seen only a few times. The CDR3 spells CASSLYGGLGYTF. CDR3 in DNA: TGTGCCAGCAGTTTATATGGGGGGCTGGGCTACACCTTC. The chain has TRBV27 and TRBJ1-2; tentative D call: TRBD1 (6 bases). The CDR3 spans 13 residues. Trimming took off 1 base at V and 8 bases at J, with 11 bases between the two ends. CDR1 MNHEY and CDR2 SMNVEV come from the germline V gene (reference sequence).

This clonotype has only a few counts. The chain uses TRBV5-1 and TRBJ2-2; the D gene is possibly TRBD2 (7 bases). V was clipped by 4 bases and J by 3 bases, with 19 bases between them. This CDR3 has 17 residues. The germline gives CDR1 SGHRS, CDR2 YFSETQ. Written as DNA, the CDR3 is TGCGCCAGCAGCGCACTCCCCAGGGGAGGGCACACCGGGGAGCTGTTTTTT. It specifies CASSALPRGGHTGELFF.

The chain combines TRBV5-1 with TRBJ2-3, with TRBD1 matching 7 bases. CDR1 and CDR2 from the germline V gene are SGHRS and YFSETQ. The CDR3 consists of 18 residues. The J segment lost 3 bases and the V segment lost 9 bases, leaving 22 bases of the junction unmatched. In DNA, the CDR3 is TGCGCCACCACTCCGACGAGGGGGCAGGAGATGAGTACAGATACGCAGTATTTT. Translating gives CATTPTRGQEMSTDTQYF.

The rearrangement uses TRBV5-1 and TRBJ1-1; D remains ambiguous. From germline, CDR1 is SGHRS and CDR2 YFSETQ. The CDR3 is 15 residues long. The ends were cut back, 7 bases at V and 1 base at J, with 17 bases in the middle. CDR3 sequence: CASRQAVVGNTEAFF. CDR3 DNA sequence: TGCGCCAGCCGACAAGCGGTAGTTGGGAACACTGAAGCTTTCTTT.

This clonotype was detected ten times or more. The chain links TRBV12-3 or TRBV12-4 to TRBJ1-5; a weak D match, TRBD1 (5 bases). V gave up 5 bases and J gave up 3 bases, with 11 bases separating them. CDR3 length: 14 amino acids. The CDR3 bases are TGTGCCAGCAGTGTCCAGGGTGTCAATCAGCCCCAGCATTTT. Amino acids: CASSVQGVNQPQHF.

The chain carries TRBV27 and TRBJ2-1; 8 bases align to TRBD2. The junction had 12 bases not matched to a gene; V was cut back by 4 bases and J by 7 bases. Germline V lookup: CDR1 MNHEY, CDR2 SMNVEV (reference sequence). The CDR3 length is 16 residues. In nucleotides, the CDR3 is TGTGCCAGCAGTTCCCCCAGCGGGAGAAGTAGGAATGAGCAGTTCTTC. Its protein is CASSSPSGRSRNEQFF.

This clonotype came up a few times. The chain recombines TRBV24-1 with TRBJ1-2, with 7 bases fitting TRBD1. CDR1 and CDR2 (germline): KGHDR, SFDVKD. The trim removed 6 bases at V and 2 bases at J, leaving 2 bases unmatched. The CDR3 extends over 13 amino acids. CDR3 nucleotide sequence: TGTGCCACCAGTAGGGACAGCAACTATGGCTACACCTTC. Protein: CATSRDSNYGYTF.

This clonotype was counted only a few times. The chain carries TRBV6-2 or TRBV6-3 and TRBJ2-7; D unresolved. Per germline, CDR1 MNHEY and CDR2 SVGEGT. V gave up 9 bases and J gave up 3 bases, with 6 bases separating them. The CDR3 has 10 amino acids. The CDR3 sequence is CASNRYEQYF. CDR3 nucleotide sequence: TGTGCCAGTAACCGCTACGAGCAGTACTTC.

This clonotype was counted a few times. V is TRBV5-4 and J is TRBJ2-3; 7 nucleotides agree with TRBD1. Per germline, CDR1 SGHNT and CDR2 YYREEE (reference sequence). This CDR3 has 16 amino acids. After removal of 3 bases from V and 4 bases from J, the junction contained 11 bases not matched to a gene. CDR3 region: CASSSGQDRSADTQYF. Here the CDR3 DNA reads TGTGCCAGCAGCTCTGGGCAGGACAGGTCGGCAGATACGCAGTATTTT.

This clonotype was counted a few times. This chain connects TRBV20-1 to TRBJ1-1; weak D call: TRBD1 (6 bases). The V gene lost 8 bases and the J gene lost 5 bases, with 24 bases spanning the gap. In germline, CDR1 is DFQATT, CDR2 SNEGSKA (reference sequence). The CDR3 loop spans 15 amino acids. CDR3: CSSRKLQGTGTEAFF. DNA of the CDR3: TGCAGTAGCCGTAAGTTACAGGGAACGGGGACTGAAGCTTTCTTT.

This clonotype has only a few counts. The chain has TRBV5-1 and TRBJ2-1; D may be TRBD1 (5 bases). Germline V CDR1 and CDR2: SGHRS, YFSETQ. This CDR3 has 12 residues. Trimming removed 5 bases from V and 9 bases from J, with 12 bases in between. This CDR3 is CASRQTGAEQFF. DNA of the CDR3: TGCGCCAGCAGGCAAACAGGCGCTGAGCAGTTCTTC.

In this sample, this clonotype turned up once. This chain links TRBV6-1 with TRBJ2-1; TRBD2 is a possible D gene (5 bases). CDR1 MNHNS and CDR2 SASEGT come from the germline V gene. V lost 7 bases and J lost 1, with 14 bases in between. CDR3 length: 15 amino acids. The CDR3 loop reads CASTQSRDSYNEQFF. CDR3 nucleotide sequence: TGTGCCAGCACTCAATCCCGGGATTCCTACAATGAGCAGTTCTTC.

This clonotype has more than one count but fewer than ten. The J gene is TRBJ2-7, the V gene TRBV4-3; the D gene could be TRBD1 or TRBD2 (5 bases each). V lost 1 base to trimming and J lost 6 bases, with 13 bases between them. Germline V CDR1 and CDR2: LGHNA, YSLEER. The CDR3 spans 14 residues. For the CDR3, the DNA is TGCGCCAGCAGCCAAGGAGGGGACCTAACCGAGCAGTACTTC. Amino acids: CASSQGGDLTEQYF.

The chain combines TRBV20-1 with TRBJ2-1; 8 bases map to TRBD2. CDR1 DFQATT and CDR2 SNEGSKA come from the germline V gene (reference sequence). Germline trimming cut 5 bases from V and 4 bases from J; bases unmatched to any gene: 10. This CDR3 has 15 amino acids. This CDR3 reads CSASKAGVIYNEQFF. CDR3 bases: TGCAGTGCTTCCAAAGCGGGAGTGATTTACAATGAGCAGTTCTTC.

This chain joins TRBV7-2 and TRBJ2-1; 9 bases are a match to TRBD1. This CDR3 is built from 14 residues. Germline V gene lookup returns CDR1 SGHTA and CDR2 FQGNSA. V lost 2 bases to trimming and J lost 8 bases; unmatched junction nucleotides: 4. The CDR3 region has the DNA TGTGCCAGCAGCTTAACAGGGGGCCCCGATGAGCAGTTCTTC. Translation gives CASSLTGGPDEQFF. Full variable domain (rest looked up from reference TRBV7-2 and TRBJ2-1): GAGVSQSPSNKVTEKGKDVELRCDPISGHTALYWYRQSLGQGLEFLIYFQGNSAPDKSGLPSDRFSAERTGGSVSTLTIQRTQQEDSAVYLCASSLTGGPDEQFFGPGTRLTVL.